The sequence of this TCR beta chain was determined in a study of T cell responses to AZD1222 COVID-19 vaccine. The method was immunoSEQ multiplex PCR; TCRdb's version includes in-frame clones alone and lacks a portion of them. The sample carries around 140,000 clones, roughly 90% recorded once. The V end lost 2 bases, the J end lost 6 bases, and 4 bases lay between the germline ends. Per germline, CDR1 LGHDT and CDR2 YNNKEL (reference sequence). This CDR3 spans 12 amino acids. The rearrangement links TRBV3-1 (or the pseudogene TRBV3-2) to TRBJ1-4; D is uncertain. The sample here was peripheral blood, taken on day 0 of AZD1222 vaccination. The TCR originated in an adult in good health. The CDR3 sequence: CASSQRDEKLFF. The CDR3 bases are TGTGCCAGCAGCCAAAGGGATGAAAAACTGTTTTTT.